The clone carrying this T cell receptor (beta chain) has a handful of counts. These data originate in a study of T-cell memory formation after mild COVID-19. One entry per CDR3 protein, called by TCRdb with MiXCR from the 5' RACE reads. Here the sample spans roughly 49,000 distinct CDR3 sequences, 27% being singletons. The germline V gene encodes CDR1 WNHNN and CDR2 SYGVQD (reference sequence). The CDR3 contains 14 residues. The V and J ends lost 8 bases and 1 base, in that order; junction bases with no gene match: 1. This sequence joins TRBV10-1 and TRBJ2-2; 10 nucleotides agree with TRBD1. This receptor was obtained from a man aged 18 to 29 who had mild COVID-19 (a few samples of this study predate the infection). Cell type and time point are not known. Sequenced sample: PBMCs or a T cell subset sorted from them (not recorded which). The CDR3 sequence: CASGQGVNTGELFF. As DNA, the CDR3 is TGCGCCAGCGGACAGGGGGTGAACACCGGGGAGCTGTTTTTT.